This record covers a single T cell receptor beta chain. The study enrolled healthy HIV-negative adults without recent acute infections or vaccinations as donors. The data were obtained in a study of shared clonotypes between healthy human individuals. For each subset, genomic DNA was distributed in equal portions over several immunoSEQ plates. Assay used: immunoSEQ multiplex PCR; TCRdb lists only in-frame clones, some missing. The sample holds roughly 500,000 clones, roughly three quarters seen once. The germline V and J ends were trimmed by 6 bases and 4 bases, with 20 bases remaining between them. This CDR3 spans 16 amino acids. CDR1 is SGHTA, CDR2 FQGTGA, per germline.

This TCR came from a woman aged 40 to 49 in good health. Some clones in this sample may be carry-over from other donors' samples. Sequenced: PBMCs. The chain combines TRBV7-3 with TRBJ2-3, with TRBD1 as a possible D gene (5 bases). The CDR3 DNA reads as TGTGCCAGCAGGACCGGAATAGGGGTTGAGGCAGATACGCAGTATTTT. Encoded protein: CASRTGIGVEADTQYF. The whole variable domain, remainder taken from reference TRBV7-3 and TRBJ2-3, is GAGVSQTPSNKVTEKGKYVELRCDPISGHTALYWYRQSLGQGPEFLIYFQGTGAADDSGLPNDRFFAVRPEGSVSTLKIQRTERGDSAVYLCASRTGIGVEADTQYFGPGTRLTVL.